The clone carrying this T cell receptor beta chain was seen only once. This entry belongs to a study of blood T cell repertoires in COVID-19. Some clones are missing from TCRdb's copy, which holds only in-frame ones; the method was immunoSEQ multiplex PCR. The profile shows approximately 130,000 clones, more than 75% of them singletons. V dropped 5 bases and J dropped 3 bases, with 6 bases sitting between them. This CDR3 spans 12 amino acids. Per the germline V gene, CDR1 is SNHLY and CDR2 is FYNNEI. The chain combines TRBV2 with TRBJ2-3; D gene uncertain. Sequencing used peripheral blood. The sequence derives from a man between 60 and 70 years old with acute or convalescent COVID-19. The CDR3 nucleotides read TGTGCCAGCAGTCCCGAGACAGATACGCAGTATTTT. It codes for CASSPETDTQYF.